This T cell receptor (beta chain) was recorded in a study of OX40 agonist ivuxolimab in advanced cancers. Turning to the study itself: In three patients, partial responses were observed, one with hepatocellular carcinoma and two with cutaneous melanoma.

This clone was found once. Only in-frame clones appear in the TCRdb table, and some are missing; sequencing was by immunoSEQ multiplex PCR. Among 45,000 to 60,000 clones listed, about nine tenths were seen once. From germline, CDR1 is SNHLY and CDR2 FYNNEI. The CDR3 consists of 13 residues. The V segment lost 6 bases and the J segment 5 bases; nucleotides outside the gene matches: 5. Sequencing was performed on CD4+ or CD8+ T cells sorted from blood, taken in a trial of the OX40 agonist ivuxolimab. The TCR originated in an adult with an advanced solid tumor such as melanoma, head and neck, liver or kidney cancer. This rearrangement joins TRBV2 to TRBJ2-5, with 8 bases matching TRBD1. Here the CDR3 DNA reads TGTGCCAGCAGGGCAGGGGGCGATGAGACCCAGTACTTC. Its translation is CASRAGGDETQYF.